These 12 T cell receptor beta chains originate from one sample sequenced in a study of response to subunit inactivated influenza vaccine. TCRdb itself ran the RT-PCR reads through MiXCR, one entry per CDR3 protein. Here the sample spans about 530,000 distinct CDR3 sequences, 10% to 15% being singletons. The source was PBMCs from blood, collected roughly 47 days after vaccination. These receptors were collected from a man aged 45-65 years who received an inactivated influenza vaccine.

This clonotype was seen a handful of times. This chain connects TRBV20-1 to TRBJ2-1, with D possibly TRBD2 on 7 matching bases. Trimming took 0 bases from V and 6 from J, leaving 15 bases between them. The CDR3 covers 15 residues. CDR1 and CDR2 from the germline V gene are DFQATT and SNEGSKA (reference sequence). The CDR3 DNA follows: TGCAGTGCTAGAGAAGGGGGAGGGCCTCTCAATGAGCAGTTCTTC. It yields the protein CSAREGGGPLNEQFF.

This chain links TRBV7-2 with TRBJ2-3, with 13 bases matching TRBD2. This CDR3 has 17 residues. Germline V gene sequence: CDR1 SGHTA, CDR2 FQGNSA. J lost 4 bases, V lost 2 bases, and 6 bases had no gene match. The DNA of the CDR3 is TGTGCCAGCAGCTTAACTAGCGGGGGGGCCGGGCCAGATACGCAGTATTTT. Its protein product is CASSLTSGGAGPDTQYF.

The chain has TRBV6-1 and TRBJ2-3; 9 nucleotides align to TRBD1. This CDR3 contains 15 residues. The germline V gene has CDR1 MNHNS and CDR2 SASEGT. Trimming took 6 bases from V and 4 from J; bases not matched to a gene: 8. Written as DNA, the CDR3 is TGTGCCAGCAGAGCAACAGGGGGCGAATCAGATACGCAGTATTTT. Translation gives CASRATGGESDTQYF.

V is TRBV20-1 and J is TRBJ2-5; TRBD2 matches at 7 bases. V gave up 0 bases and J gave up 1 base; unmatched junction bases: 11. The CDR3 loop spans 17 amino acids. From germline, CDR1 is DFQATT and CDR2 SNEGSKA (reference sequence). The CDR3 loop is CSARDGRASGLQETQYF. The CDR3 DNA reads as TGCAGTGCTAGAGATGGTCGGGCTAGCGGACTCCAAGAGACCCAGTACTTC.

In this sample, this clonotype turned up a few times. This chain joins TRBV5-6 and TRBJ1-2; D gene ambiguous. With 1 base removed from V and 4 bases from J, the gap between germline ends came to 8 bases. The CDR3 length is 13 residues. Germline lookup yields CDR1 SGHDT and CDR2 YYEEEE. The CDR3 loop is CASSLYGFYGYTF. The CDR3, as DNA: TGTGCCAGCAGCTTGTACGGATTCTATGGCTACACCTTC.

This clonotype was observed a few times. The rearrangement joins TRBV25-1 to TRBJ2-6; the D is unclear. V shed 4 bases and J shed 3 bases, with 7 bases lying between them. In germline, CDR1 is MGHDK, CDR2 SYGVNS. The CDR3 contains 14 residues. The CDR3: CASSVSGGANVLTF. The CDR3 nucleotides are TGTGCCAGCAGTGTGTCTGGTGGGGCCAACGTCCTGACTTTC.

This clonotype turned up a few times. This rearrangement joins TRBV12-3 or TRBV12-4 to TRBJ2-7, with 9 bases aligning to TRBD1. J was trimmed by 3 bases and V by 6 bases; bases with no gene match: 6. The CDR3 runs 14 residues. The CDR3 reads CASRGQGPGYEQYF. CDR3 DNA sequence: TGTGCCAGCAGGGGACAGGGACCTGGCTACGAGCAGTACTTC.

This clonotype was seen a handful of times. V is TRBV7-3 and J is TRBJ2-3; 8 positions match TRBD2. The CDR3 loop spans 11 amino acids. The V segment lost 5 bases and the J segment 14 bases; nucleotides outside the gene matches: 6. In germline, CDR1 is SGHTA, CDR2 FQGTGA. CDR3 nucleotide sequence: TGTGCCAGCAGCCAGGGACTAGAGATGTATTTT. As protein: CASSQGLEMYF. Full variable domain (remainder filled in from reference TRBV7-3 and TRBJ2-3): GAGVSQTPSNKVTEKGKYVELRCDPISGHTALYWYRQSLGQGPEFLIYFQGTGAADDSGLPNDRFFAVRPEGSVSTLKIQRTERGDSAVYLCASSQGLEMYFGPGTRLTVL.

This clonotype was detected ten times or more. The chain couples TRBV3-1 to TRBJ1-5; D perhaps matches TRBD1 (5 bases). The CDR3 covers 15 residues. The V gene lost 3 bases and the J gene lost 3 bases, with 12 bases spanning the gap. CDR1 LGHDT and CDR2 YNNKEL come from the germline V gene (reference sequence). CDR3 amino acids: CASSQFRATNQPQHF. CDR3 DNA: TGTGCCAGCAGCCAGTTCAGGGCCACCAATCAGCCCCAGCATTTT. Full variable domain (remainder filled in from reference TRBV3-1 and TRBJ1-5): DTAVSQTPKYLVTQMGNDKSIKCEQNLGHDTMYWYKQDSKKFLKIMFSYNNKELIINETVPNRFSPKSPDKAHLNLHINSLELGDSAVYFCASSQFRATNQPQHFGDGTRLSIL.

This clonotype has a handful of counts. The chain links TRBV5-1 to TRBJ2-2, with unresolved D. CDR1 and CDR2 from the germline V gene are SGHRS and YFSETQ. Trimming removed 5 bases from V and 6 bases from J, with 8 bases in between. The CDR3 extends over 12 amino acids. The CDR3 nucleotides are TGCGCCAGCAGGCCCGAGGCCGGGGAGCTGTTTTTT. It translates to CASRPEAGELFF.

The rearrangement joins TRBV29-1 to TRBJ2-4; TRBD2 aligns across 13 bases. The CDR3 is made up of 15 amino acids. Looked up from germline, CDR1 is SQVTM and CDR2 is ANQGSEA. The ends lost 6 bases at V and 6 bases at J; junction bases unmatched: 8. In nucleotides, the CDR3 is TGCAGCGTGACTACTAGCGGGGGGGCGACAAACATTCAGTACTTC. Protein: CSVTTSGGATNIQYF.

This clonotype was recorded a few times. The rearrangement uses TRBV10-3 and TRBJ2-7; D is unclear. The CDR3 loop spans 11 amino acids. V was shortened by 2 bases and J by 3 bases, with 2 bases between the two germline ends. Germline V lookup: CDR1 ENHRY, CDR2 SYGVKD. Written as DNA, the CDR3 is TGTGCCATCAGTGAGGACTACGAGCAGTACTTC. It translates to CAISEDYEQYF.